The 9 T cell receptor beta chains below all came from one sample that was sequenced in a study of Ad26.COV2.S vaccination and SARS-CoV-2 variants. Assay: immunoSEQ multiplex PCR; the TCRdb copy retains only in-frame clones and omits some. Among about 480,000 clones, about 83% were seen once, and the ten largest hold over 10%. Treatment here: roughly 19 received Ad26.COV2.S at low or high dose, single or two shots; roughly five received placebo; per-sample allocation not given. The study sampled participants on day 63 after the first vaccine or placebo injection. Sample: peripheral blood, taken in a trial of Ad26.COV2.S vaccine versus placebo. These receptors all come from a person aged 18-60 years who received the Ad26.COV2.S COVID-19 vaccine or a placebo.

This chain links TRBV28 with TRBJ1-2; tentatively, D is TRBD1 (5 bases). Trimming took 7 bases from V and 6 from J, leaving 15 bases between them. Germline V lookup: CDR1 MDHEN, CDR2 SYDVKM. The CDR3 extends over 13 amino acids. CDR3 loop: CASNELGGNGYTF. CDR3 DNA: TGTGCCAGCAACGAACTGGGGGGGAATGGCTACACCTTC.

This clone was recorded once. V and J are TRBV5-1 and TRBJ2-1; tentative D call: TRBD2 (5 bases). Deletions cut 0 bases from V and 0 bases from J, with 7 bases between. CDR3 length: 15 residues. Germline V gives CDR1 SGHRS, CDR2 YFSETQ. CDR3 bases: TGCGCCAGCAGCTTGGGACTAAACTCCTACAATGAGCAGTTCTTC. It is translated as CASSLGLNSYNEQFF. Supplemented by reference TRBV5-1 and TRBJ2-1, the full variable domain reads KAGVTQTPRYLIKTRGQQVTLSCSPISGHRSVSWYQQTPGQGLQFLFEYFSETQRNKGNFPGRFSGRQFSNSRSEMNVSTLELGDSALYLCASSLGLNSYNEQFFGPGTRLTVL.

This clone occurred once. The chain has TRBV19 and TRBJ2-7; 10 bases fit TRBD2. The V gene's germline CDR1 is LNHDA and CDR2 SQIVND (reference sequence). With V trimmed by 2 bases and J by 0 bases, 7 bases remained unmatched. This CDR3 region has 17 residues. The CDR3 DNA follows: TGTGCCAGTAGTATATCTCCTCCTAGCGGGAGCTCCTACGAGCAGTACTTC. It yields the protein CASSISPPSGSSYEQYF.

The rearrangement uses TRBV3-1 (or the pseudogene TRBV3-2) and TRBJ1-1; 12 bases line up with TRBD1. J lost 10 bases, V lost 4 bases, and 7 bases had no gene match. Per the germline V gene, CDR1 is LGHDT and CDR2 is YNNKEL (reference sequence). The length of the CDR3 is 14 residues. CDR3 in amino acids: CASSLGDRGLVAFF. The CDR3 nucleotides are TGTGCCAGCAGCCTGGGGGACAGGGGGCTTGTAGCTTTCTTT.

This clone was counted only a few times. The V and J genes are TRBV7-8 and TRBJ1-5; the D is unclear. This CDR3 has 14 residues. CDR1 SGHVS and CDR2 FQNEAQ come from the germline V gene. Trimming took 6 bases from V and 2 from J, leaving 11 bases between them. The CDR3 spells CASRPIGGNQPQHF. The CDR3 DNA reads TGTGCCAGCAGGCCTATCGGGGGCAATCAGCCCCAGCATTTT.

Concerning this clone: No DNA is shown, since the ends of the CDR3 on it are uncertain; the CDR3 is the one TCRdb lists. V usage is TRBV12-1 and J usage is TRBJ2-7; the table's D call, TRBD1, has no DNA check behind it. TRBV12-1 is tagged as a pseudogene. The CDR3 sequence runs 16 residues, both termini included. The CDR3 loop is CASSFARGTGRGEQYF.

This rearrangement joins TRBV15 to TRBJ2-7, with D possibly matching TRBD2 (6 bases). V lost 3 bases and J lost 4, with 13 bases in between. The CDR3 has 14 residues. Germline-derived CDR1 and CDR2 are LNHNV and YYDKDF (reference sequence). The CDR3 sequence is CATSRGLRLYEQYF. The CDR3 DNA follows: TGTGCCACCAGCAGGGGACTCCGGTTGTACGAGCAGTACTTC.

V usage is TRBV6-6 and J usage is TRBJ1-2; 7 bases agree with TRBD1. Germline trimming cut 0 bases from V and 12 bases from J; bases unmatched to any gene: 7. Germline V gene data show CDR1 as MNHNY and CDR2 as SVGAGI (reference sequence). The CDR3 length is 13 residues. The DNA for the CDR3 is TGTGCCAGCAGTTACTCGAGTCAGACAGGGAACACCTTC. As protein: CASSYSSQTGNTF.

The rearrangement joins TRBV6-2 or TRBV6-3 to TRBJ2-5; 9 bases map to TRBD1. Germline V gives CDR1 MNHEY, CDR2 SVGEGT. CDR3 size: 14 residues. Trimming at V came to 5 bases and at J to 7 bases, leaving 8 bases not matched to a gene. Here the CDR3 DNA reads TGTGCCAGCAGTACCCAGGACAGGGGCGGGACCCAGTACTTC. This gives the protein CASSTQDRGGTQYF.